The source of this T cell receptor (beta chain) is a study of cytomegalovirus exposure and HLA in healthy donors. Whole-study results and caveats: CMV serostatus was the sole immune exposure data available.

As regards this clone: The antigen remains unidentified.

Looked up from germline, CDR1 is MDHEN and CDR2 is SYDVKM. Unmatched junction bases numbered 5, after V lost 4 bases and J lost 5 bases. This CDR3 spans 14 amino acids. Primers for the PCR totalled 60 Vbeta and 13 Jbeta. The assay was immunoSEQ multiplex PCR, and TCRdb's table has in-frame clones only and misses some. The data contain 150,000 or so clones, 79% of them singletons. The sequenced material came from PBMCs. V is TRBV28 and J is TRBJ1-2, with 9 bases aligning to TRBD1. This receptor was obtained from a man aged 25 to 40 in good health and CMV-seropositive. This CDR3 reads CASSSGQGRYGYTF. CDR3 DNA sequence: TGTGCCAGCAGTTCCGGACAGGGGCGTTATGGCTACACCTTC.